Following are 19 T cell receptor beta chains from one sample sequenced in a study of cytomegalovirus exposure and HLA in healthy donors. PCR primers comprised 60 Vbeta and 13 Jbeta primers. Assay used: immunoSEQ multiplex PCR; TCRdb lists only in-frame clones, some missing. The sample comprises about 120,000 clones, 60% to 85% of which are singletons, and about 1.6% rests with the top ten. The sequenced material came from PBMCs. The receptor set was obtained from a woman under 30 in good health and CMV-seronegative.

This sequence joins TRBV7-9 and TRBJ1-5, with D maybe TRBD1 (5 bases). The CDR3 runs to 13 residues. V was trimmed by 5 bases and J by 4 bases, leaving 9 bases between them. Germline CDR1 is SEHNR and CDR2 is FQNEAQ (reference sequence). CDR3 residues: CASSLTDNQPQHF. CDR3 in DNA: TGTGCCAGCAGCCTGACAGATAATCAGCCCCAGCATTTT.

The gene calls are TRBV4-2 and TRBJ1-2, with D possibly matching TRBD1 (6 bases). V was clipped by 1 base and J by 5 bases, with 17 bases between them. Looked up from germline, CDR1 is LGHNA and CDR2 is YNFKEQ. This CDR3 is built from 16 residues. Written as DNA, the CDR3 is TGTGCCAGCAGCCAAGTGGCGGCGGGGGGCACATATGGCTACACCTTC. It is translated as CASSQVAAGGTYGYTF.

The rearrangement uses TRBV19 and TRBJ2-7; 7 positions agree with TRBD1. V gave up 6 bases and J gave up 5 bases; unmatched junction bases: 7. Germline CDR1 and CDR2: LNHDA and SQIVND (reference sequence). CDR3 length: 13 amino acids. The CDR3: CASRVTGANEQYF. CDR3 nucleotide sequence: TGTGCCAGTAGGGTTACAGGGGCGAACGAGCAGTACTTC.

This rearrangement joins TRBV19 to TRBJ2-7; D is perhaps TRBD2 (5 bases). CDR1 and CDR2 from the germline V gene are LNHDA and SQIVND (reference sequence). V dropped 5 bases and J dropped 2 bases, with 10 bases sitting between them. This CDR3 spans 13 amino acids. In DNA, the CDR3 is TGTGCCAGTAGTTCGGACTCAACCTACGAGCAGTACTTC. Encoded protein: CASSSDSTYEQYF.

In DNA form, the CDR3 reads TGTGCCACTGGGGCAGGGATGCAGACCCAGTACTTC. Its translation: CATGAGMQTQYF. This chain links TRBV15 with TRBJ2-5; possible D gene TRBD1, 5 bases. With 9 bases removed from V and 6 bases from J, the gap between germline ends came to 14 bases. This CDR3 has 12 amino acids. CDR1 and CDR2 (germline): LNHNV, YYDKDF (reference sequence).

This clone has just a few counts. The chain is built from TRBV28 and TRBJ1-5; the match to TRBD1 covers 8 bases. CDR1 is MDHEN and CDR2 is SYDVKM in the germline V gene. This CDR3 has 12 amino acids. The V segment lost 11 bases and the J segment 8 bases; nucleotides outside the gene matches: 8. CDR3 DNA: TGTGCCCACTCGACAGGGGCTGAGCCCCAGCATTTT. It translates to CAHSTGAEPQHF.

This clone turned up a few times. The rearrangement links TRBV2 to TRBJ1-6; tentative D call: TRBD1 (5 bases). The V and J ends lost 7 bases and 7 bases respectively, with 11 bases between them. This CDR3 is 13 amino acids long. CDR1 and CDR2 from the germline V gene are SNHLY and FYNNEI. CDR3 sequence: CASNWAGNSPLHF. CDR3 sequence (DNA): TGTGCCAGCAACTGGGCAGGGAATTCACCCCTCCACTTT.

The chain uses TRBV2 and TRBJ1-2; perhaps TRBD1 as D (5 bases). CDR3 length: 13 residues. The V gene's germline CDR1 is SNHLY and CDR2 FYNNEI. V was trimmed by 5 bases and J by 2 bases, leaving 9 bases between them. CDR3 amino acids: CASSPQGNYGYTF. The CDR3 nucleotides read TGTGCCAGCAGTCCGCAGGGAAACTATGGCTACACCTTC.

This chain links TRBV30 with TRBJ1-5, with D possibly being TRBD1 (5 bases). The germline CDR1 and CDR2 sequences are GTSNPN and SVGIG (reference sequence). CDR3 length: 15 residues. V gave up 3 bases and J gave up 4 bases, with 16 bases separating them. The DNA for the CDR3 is TGTGCCTGGAGGGAGCCTACCGGGGGTAATCAGCCCCAGCATTTT. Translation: CAWREPTGGNQPQHF.

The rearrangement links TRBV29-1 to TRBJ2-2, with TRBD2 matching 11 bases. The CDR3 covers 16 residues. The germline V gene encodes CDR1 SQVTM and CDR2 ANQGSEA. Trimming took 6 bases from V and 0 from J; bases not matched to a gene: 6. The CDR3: CSVDLAGGPNTGELFF. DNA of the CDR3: TGCAGCGTCGATCTAGCGGGGGGCCCGAACACCGGGGAGCTGTTTTTT.

The CDR3: CASSDARTGNYGYTF. CDR3 nucleotide sequence: TGTGCCAGCAGTGATGCGCGGACAGGGAACTATGGCTACACCTTC. The chain is built from TRBV2 and TRBJ1-2; 8 bases line up with TRBD1. This CDR3 is built from 15 residues. CDR1 is SNHLY and CDR2 is FYNNEI in the germline V gene. J gave up 2 bases and V 3 bases, and 5 bases lay outside the gene matches.

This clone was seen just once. DNA for the CDR3: TGTGCCAGCAGCCAAGAGTACAGGTCGATTAATGAAGCTTTCTTT. Encoded protein: CASSQEYRSINEAFF. The V gene is TRBV4-2, the J gene TRBJ1-1, with D possibly matching TRBD1 (5 bases). Germline CDR1 and CDR2: LGHNA and YNFKEQ. The CDR3 sequence is 15 residues long. V lost 0 bases and J lost 7, with 15 bases in between.

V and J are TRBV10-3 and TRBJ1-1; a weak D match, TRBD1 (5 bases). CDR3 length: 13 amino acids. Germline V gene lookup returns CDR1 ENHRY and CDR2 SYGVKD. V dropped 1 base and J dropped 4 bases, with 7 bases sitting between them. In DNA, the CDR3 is TGTGCCATCAGTGAGTGGCAGGGCACTGAAGCTTTCTTT. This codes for CAISEWQGTEAFF.

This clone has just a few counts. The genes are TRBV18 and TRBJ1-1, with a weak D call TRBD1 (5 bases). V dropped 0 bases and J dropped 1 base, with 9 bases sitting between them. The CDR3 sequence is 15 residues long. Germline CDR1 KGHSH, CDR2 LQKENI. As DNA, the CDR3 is TGTGCCAGCTCACCACCGTGGGGGGAGAACACTGAAGCTTTCTTT. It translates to CASSPPWGENTEAFF.

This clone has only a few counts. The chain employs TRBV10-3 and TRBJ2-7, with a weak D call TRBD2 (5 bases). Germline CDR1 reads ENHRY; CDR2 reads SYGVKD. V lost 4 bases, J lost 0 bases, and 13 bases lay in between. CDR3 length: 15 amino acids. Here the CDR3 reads CAISGNPGFSYEQYF. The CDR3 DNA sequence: TGTGCCATCAGTGGGAACCCGGGGTTCTCCTACGAGCAGTACTTC.

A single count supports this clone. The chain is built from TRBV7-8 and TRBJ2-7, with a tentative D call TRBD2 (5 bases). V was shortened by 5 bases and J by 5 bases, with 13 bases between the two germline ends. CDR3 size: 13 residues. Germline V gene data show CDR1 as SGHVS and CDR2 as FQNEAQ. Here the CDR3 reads CASSPDRGDEQYF. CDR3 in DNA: TGTGCCAGCAGCCCGGATCGGGGAGACGAGCAGTACTTC. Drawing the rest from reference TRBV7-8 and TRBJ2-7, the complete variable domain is GAGVSQSPRYKVAKRGQDVALRCDPISGHVSLFWYQQALGQGPEFLTYFQNEAQLDKSGLPSDRFFAERPEGSVSTLKIQRTQQEDSAVYLCASSPDRGDEQYFGPGTRLTVT.

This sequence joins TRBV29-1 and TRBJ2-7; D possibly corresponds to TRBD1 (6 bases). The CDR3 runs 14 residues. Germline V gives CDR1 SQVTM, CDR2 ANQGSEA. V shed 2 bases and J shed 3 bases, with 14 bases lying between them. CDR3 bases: TGCAGCGTTGAAAAGACGGGACAAAACTACGAGCAGTACTTC. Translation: CSVEKTGQNYEQYF.

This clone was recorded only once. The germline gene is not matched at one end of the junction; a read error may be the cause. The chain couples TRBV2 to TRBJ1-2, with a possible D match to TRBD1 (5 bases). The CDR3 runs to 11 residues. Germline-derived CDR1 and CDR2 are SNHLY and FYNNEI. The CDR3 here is CASSVDTDSLF. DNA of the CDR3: TGTGCCAGCAGTGTGGACACCGACTCCCTCTTC.

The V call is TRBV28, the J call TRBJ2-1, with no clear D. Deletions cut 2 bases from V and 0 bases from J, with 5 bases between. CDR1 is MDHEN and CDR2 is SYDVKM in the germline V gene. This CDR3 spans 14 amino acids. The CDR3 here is CASSLTSSYNEQFF. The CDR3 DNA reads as TGTGCCAGCAGTTTAACAAGCTCCTACAATGAGCAGTTCTTC.